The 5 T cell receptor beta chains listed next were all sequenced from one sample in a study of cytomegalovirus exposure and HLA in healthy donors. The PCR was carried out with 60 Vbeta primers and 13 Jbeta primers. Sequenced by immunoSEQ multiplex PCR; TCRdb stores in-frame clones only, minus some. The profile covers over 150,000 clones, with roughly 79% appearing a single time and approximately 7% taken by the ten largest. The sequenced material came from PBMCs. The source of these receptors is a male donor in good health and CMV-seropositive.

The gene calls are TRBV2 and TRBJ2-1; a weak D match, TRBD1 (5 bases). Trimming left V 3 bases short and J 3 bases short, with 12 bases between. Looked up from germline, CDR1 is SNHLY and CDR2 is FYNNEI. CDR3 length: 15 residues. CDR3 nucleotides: TGTGCCAGCAGTGAGGTGGGGCCGGGCTACAATGAGCAGTTCTTC. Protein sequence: CASSEVGPGYNEQFF.

The CDR3 sequence is CASSFQGRIGYTF. Here the CDR3 DNA reads TGTGCCAGCAGTTTTCAGGGGCGAATCGGCTACACCTTC. The chain recombines TRBV6-1 with TRBJ1-2; D is perhaps TRBD1 (6 bases). The CDR3 has 13 amino acids. V was trimmed by 5 bases and J by 8 bases, leaving 15 bases between them. Germline V gives CDR1 MNHNS, CDR2 SASEGT.

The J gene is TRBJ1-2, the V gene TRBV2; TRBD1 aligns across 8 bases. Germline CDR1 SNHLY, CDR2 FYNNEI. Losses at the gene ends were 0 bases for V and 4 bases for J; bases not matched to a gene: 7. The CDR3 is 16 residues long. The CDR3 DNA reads TGTGCCAGCAGTGAAGCGCTGACAGGGGTGGCCTATGGCTACACCTTC. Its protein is CASSEALTGVAYGYTF.

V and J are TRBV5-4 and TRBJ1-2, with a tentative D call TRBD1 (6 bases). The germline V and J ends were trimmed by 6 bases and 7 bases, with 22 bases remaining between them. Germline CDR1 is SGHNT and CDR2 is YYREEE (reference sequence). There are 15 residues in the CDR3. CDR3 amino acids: CASKWDLPGAGGYTF. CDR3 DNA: TGTGCCAGCAAATGGGACCTGCCAGGGGCGGGTGGCTACACCTTC. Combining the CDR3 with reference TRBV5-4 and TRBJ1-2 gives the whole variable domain ETGVTQSPTHLIKTRGQQVTLRCSSQSGHNTVSWYQQALGQGPQFIFQYYREEENGRGNFPPRFSGLQFPNYSSELNVNALELDDSALYLCASKWDLPGAGGYTFGSGTRLTVV.

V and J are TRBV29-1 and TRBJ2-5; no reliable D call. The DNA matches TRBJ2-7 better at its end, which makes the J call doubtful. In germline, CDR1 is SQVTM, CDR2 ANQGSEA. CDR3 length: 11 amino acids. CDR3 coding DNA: TGCAGCGTTGTGGGCAGCTACGAGCAGTACTTC. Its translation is CSVVGSYEQYF.